This is a list of T cell receptor beta chains from one sample in a study of a mutant IDH1 vaccine in newly diagnosed glioma. The protocol was immunoSEQ multiplex PCR, while the TCRdb copy is restricted to in-frame clones and leaves out a portion. The table includes about 64,000 clones, around 84% detected once. These receptors are not linked to any known antigen. The sequences come from PBMCs, collected from a glioma patient whose treatment included an IDH1 peptide vaccine. Receptors were obtained from a woman aged 45-65 years with glioma. The CDR3 runs from the conserved cysteine through the conserved F or W. The order of the fields is D gene, V gene, CDR3 length, J gene, clone size, CDR3 protein, CDR3 DNA. A D gene is named only where the DNA matches it firmly. Not all rows give a size; the values are once, few, many and, for expanded clones, a class.

d_gene: -; v_gene: TRBV5-1; len: 15; j_gene: TRBJ2-5; abundance: -; CDR3aa: CASSFDLVGRETQYF; CDR3nt: TGCGCCAGCAGCTTCGACCTCGTAGGGCGAGAGACCCAGTACTTC
d_gene: -; v_gene: TRBV5-1; len: 14; j_gene: TRBJ1-2; abundance: -; CDR3aa: CASSLGPDNYGYTF; CDR3nt: TGCGCCAGCAGCTTAGGCCCCGATAACTATGGCTACACCTTC
d_gene: TRBD2; v_gene: TRBV28; len: 15; j_gene: TRBJ2-1; abundance: -; CDR3aa: CASGEGLASYNEQFF; CDR3nt: TGTGCCAGCGGAGAGGGACTAGCGTCGTACAATGAGCAGTTCTTC
d_gene: -; v_gene: TRBV7-9; len: 14; j_gene: TRBJ1-1; abundance: few; CDR3aa: CASSSSRGNDEAFF; CDR3nt: TGTGCCAGCAGCTCCTCCAGGGGCAACGATGAAGCTTTCTTT
d_gene: -; v_gene: TRBV9; len: 15; j_gene: TRBJ2-1; abundance: -; CDR3aa: CASSVVGQSYNEQFF; CDR3nt: TGTGCCAGCAGCGTAGTTGGGCAATCCTACAATGAGCAGTTCTTC
d_gene: TRBD1; v_gene: TRBV4-1; len: 19; j_gene: TRBJ2-5; abundance: -; CDR3aa: CASSQTHPPRTGRIETQYF; CDR3nt: TGCGCCAGCAGCCAAACACACCCCCCGAGGACAGGGAGAATAGAGACCCAGTACTTC
d_gene: -; v_gene: TRBV7-9; len: 16; j_gene: TRBJ2-1; abundance: -; CDR3aa: CASSPRQAGKVDEQFF; CDR3nt: TGTGCCAGCAGCCCTCGTCAGGCCGGCAAGGTAGATGAGCAGTTCTTC
d_gene: -; v_gene: TRBV9; len: 14; j_gene: TRBJ1-3; abundance: -; CDR3aa: CASSAGGGGNTIYF; CDR3nt: TGTGCCAGCAGCGCCGGGGGGGGAGGAAACACCATATATTTT
d_gene: -; v_gene: TRBV5-4; len: 13; j_gene: TRBJ2-3; abundance: -; CDR3aa: CASSTASTDTQYF; CDR3nt: TGTGCCAGCTCGACAGCTAGCACAGATACGCAGTATTTT
d_gene: -; v_gene: TRBV6-5; len: 13; j_gene: TRBJ2-2; abundance: -; CDR3aa: CASRLWNTGELFF; CDR3nt: TGTGCCAGCAGGCTCTGGAACACCGGGGAGCTGTTTTTT
d_gene: TRBD1; v_gene: TRBV18; len: 18; j_gene: TRBJ1-1; abundance: -; CDR3aa: CASSPHGGTGVSYTEAFF; CDR3nt: TGTGCCAGCTCACCCCACGGAGGGACAGGGGTTTCTTACACTGAAGCTTTCTTT
d_gene: -; v_gene: TRBV12-5; len: 14; j_gene: TRBJ1-1; abundance: -; CDR3aa: CASGPGPVRTEAFF; CDR3nt: TGTGCTAGTGGCCCTGGACCGGTGAGGACTGAAGCTTTCTTT
d_gene: TRBD2; v_gene: TRBV19; len: 18; j_gene: TRBJ2-2; abundance: -; CDR3aa: CASSQRTSGVSRTGELFF; CDR3nt: TGTGCCAGTTCTCAAAGGACTAGCGGGGTGTCGAGAACCGGGGAGCTGTTTTTT
d_gene: -; v_gene: TRBV28; len: 14; j_gene: TRBJ1-2; abundance: -; CDR3aa: CASSRTGATYGYTF; CDR3nt: TGTGCCAGCAGCCGCACCGGGGCAACTTATGGCTACACCTTC
d_gene: TRBD2; v_gene: TRBV25-1; len: 13; j_gene: TRBJ2-1; abundance: -; CDR3aa: CASSPPGGNEQFF; CDR3nt: TGTGCCAGCAGTCCGCCGGGGGGTAATGAGCAGTTCTTC
d_gene: -; v_gene: TRBV10-1; len: 15; j_gene: TRBJ2-7; abundance: once; CDR3aa: CASSASGPNSYEQYF; CDR3nt: TGCGCCAGCAGTGCAAGTGGCCCTAACTCCTACGAGCAGTACTTC
d_gene: -; v_gene: TRBV28; len: 15; j_gene: TRBJ2-7; abundance: -; CDR3aa: CASSLVQGEGYEQYF; CDR3nt: TGTGCCAGCAGTTTGGTGCAGGGGGAGGGCTACGAGCAGTACTTC
d_gene: -; v_gene: TRBV6-4; len: 13; j_gene: TRBJ1-4; abundance: -; CDR3aa: CASSLRTGEKLFF; CDR3nt: TGTGCCAGCTCTCTCCGGACCGGGGAAAAACTGTTTTTT
d_gene: TRBD2; v_gene: TRBV30; len: 15; j_gene: TRBJ2-5; abundance: -; CDR3aa: CAWRGGGRGQETQYF; CDR3nt: TGTGCCTGGAGAGGAGGAGGGAGGGGACAAGAGACCCAGTACTTC
d_gene: TRBD2; v_gene: TRBV6-5; len: 16; j_gene: TRBJ2-7; abundance: once; CDR3aa: CASSYHPSGGTYEQYF; CDR3nt: TGTGCCAGCAGTTACCATCCTAGCGGGGGGACCTACGAGCAGTACTTC
d_gene: -; v_gene: TRBV6-1; len: 10; j_gene: TRBJ2-5; abundance: -; CDR3aa: CAGGPGTQYF; CDR3nt: TGTGCCGGGGGACCTGGGACCCAGTACTTC
d_gene: -; v_gene: TRBV21-1; len: 15; j_gene: TRBJ2-7; abundance: once; CDR3aa: CASSKALTGRHEQYF; CDR3nt: TGTGCCAGCAGCAAAGCGCTCACAGGCCGCCACGAGCAGTACTTC
d_gene: -; v_gene: TRBV6-5; len: 15; j_gene: TRBJ1-2; abundance: once; CDR3aa: CASSQNKGGVYGYTF; CDR3nt: TGTGCCAGCAGTCAAAACAAGGGGGGAGTCTATGGCTACACCTTC
d_gene: -; v_gene: TRBV7-9; len: 16; j_gene: TRBJ1-3; abundance: -; CDR3aa: CASSPPGQNSGNTIYF; CDR3nt: TGTGCCAGCAGTCCCCCGGGGCAGAACTCTGGAAACACCATATATTTT
d_gene: -; v_gene: TRBV11-3; len: 12; j_gene: TRBJ1-6; abundance: -; CDR3aa: CASSEGNSPLHF; CDR3nt: TGTGCCAGCAGCGAGGGCAATTCACCCCTCCACTTT
d_gene: -; v_gene: TRBV15; len: 13; j_gene: TRBJ1-1; abundance: -; CDR3aa: CATSTRWDTEAFF; CDR3nt: TGTGCCACCAGCACGAGGTGGGACACTGAAGCTTTCTTT
d_gene: TRBD2; v_gene: TRBV19; len: 12; j_gene: TRBJ2-2; abundance: -; CDR3aa: CGAGGNTGELFF; CDR3nt: TGTGGGGCGGGGGGAAACACCGGGGAGCTGTTTTTT
d_gene: -; v_gene: TRBV15; len: 12; j_gene: TRBJ1-1; abundance: -; CDR3aa: CATSRATSEAFF; CDR3nt: TGTGCCACCAGCAGAGCAACGTCTGAAGCTTTCTTT
d_gene: TRBD1; v_gene: TRBV19; len: 17; j_gene: TRBJ1-5; abundance: -; CDR3aa: CASSTSPIRDRDQPQHF; CDR3nt: TGTGCCAGTAGTACCTCCCCTATCCGGGACAGGGACCAGCCCCAGCATTTT
d_gene: -; v_gene: TRBV7-6; len: 15; j_gene: TRBJ2-5; abundance: -; CDR3aa: CASSSGLALQETQYF; CDR3nt: TGTGCCAGCAGCTCCGGCCTTGCCTTGCAAGAGACCCAGTACTTC
d_gene: TRBD2; v_gene: TRBV18; len: 16; j_gene: TRBJ2-5; abundance: -; CDR3aa: CASSPSPSGIQETQYF; CDR3nt: TGTGCCAGCTCACCATCTCCTAGCGGGATCCAAGAGACCCAGTACTTC
d_gene: TRBD1; v_gene: TRBV5-1; len: 15; j_gene: TRBJ2-2; abundance: -; CDR3aa: CASSSGTGDTGELFF; CDR3nt: TGCGCCAGCAGCTCCGGGACAGGGGACACCGGGGAGCTGTTTTTT
d_gene: -; v_gene: TRBV10-3; len: 12; j_gene: TRBJ1-2; abundance: -; CDR3aa: CAISEDGYGYTF; CDR3nt: TGTGCCATCAGCGAAGACGGCTATGGCTACACCTTC
d_gene: -; v_gene: TRBV19; len: 16; j_gene: TRBJ1-5; abundance: -; CDR3aa: CASSGDDRPSNQPQHF; CDR3nt: TGTGCCAGTAGTGGGGACGACAGACCTAGCAATCAGCCCCAGCATTTT
d_gene: -; v_gene: TRBV6-1; len: 12; j_gene: TRBJ2-7; abundance: -; CDR3aa: CASRLTGREQYF; CDR3nt: TGTGCCAGCAGGCTGACGGGGAGGGAGCAGTACTTC
d_gene: -; v_gene: TRBV2; len: 13; j_gene: TRBJ2-7; abundance: -; CDR3aa: CASSDPVGYEQYF; CDR3nt: TGTGCCAGCAGTGACCCAGTGGGCTACGAGCAGTACTTC
d_gene: -; v_gene: TRBV7-2; len: 14; j_gene: TRBJ2-5; abundance: -; CDR3aa: CASSFSQGLETQYF; CDR3nt: TGTGCCAGCAGCTTTTCCCAGGGATTGGAGACCCAGTACTTC
d_gene: -; v_gene: TRBV5-5; len: 16; j_gene: TRBJ1-1; abundance: -; CDR3aa: CASSLFPLSGGTEAFF; CDR3nt: TGTGCCAGCAGCTTGTTTCCTTTATCCGGGGGCACTGAAGCTTTCTTT
d_gene: -; v_gene: TRBV7-9; len: 12; j_gene: TRBJ1-1; abundance: -; CDR3aa: CASSLDGSEAFF; CDR3nt: TGTGCCAGCAGCCTAGACGGCAGTGAAGCTTTCTTT
d_gene: -; v_gene: TRBV29-1; len: 15; j_gene: TRBJ2-1; abundance: -; CDR3aa: CSVVKGGSRRNEQFF; CDR3nt: TGCAGCGTTGTCAAAGGGGGTTCCAGAAGGAATGAGCAGTTCTTC
d_gene: TRBD1; v_gene: TRBV27; len: 14; j_gene: TRBJ1-2; abundance: -; CDR3aa: CARVVKGAGYGYTF; CDR3nt: TGTGCCAGGGTAGTAAAGGGGGCGGGCTATGGCTACACCTTC
d_gene: TRBD1; v_gene: TRBV7-9; len: 16; j_gene: TRBJ2-5; abundance: -; CDR3aa: CASSLPWGQLQETQYF; CDR3nt: TGTGCCAGCAGCTTACCTTGGGGACAGCTGCAAGAGACCCAGTACTTC
d_gene: TRBD1; v_gene: TRBV4-1; len: 13; j_gene: TRBJ1-1; abundance: medium-sized; CDR3aa: CASSQRQGAEAFF; CDR3nt: TGCGCCAGCAGCCAAAGACAGGGCGCTGAAGCTTTCTTT
d_gene: TRBD1; v_gene: TRBV7-6; len: 16; j_gene: TRBJ1-5; abundance: -; CDR3aa: CASSLEQGMSNQPQHF; CDR3nt: TGTGCCAGCAGCTTAGAACAGGGGATGAGCAATCAGCCCCAGCATTTT
d_gene: -; v_gene: TRBV5-1; len: 15; j_gene: TRBJ2-1; abundance: -; CDR3aa: CASSLDILSYNEQFF; CDR3nt: TGCGCCAGCAGCTTGGATATTTTGTCCTACAATGAGCAGTTCTTC
d_gene: -; v_gene: TRBV7-9; len: 14; j_gene: TRBJ1-4; abundance: -; CDR3aa: CASSLAQGNEKLFF; CDR3nt: TGTGCCAGCAGCTTGGCACAGGGTAATGAAAAACTGTTTTTT
d_gene: TRBD1; v_gene: TRBV5-1; len: 15; j_gene: TRBJ1-5; abundance: once; CDR3aa: CASSLGQGGNQPQHF; CDR3nt: TGCGCCAGCAGCTTGGGACAGGGGGGCAATCAGCCCCAGCATTTT
d_gene: -; v_gene: TRBV19; len: 14; j_gene: TRBJ1-4; abundance: -; CDR3aa: CASSINPFDGKLFF; CDR3nt: TGTGCCAGTAGTATAAACCCTTTTGATGGAAAACTGTTTTTT
d_gene: TRBD1; v_gene: TRBV14; len: 14; j_gene: TRBJ1-1; abundance: -; CDR3aa: CASSQALGTAEAFF; CDR3nt: TGTGCCAGCAGCCAAGCCCTTGGGACAGCTGAAGCTTTCTTT
d_gene: -; v_gene: TRBV6-1; len: 13; j_gene: TRBJ1-5; abundance: -; CDR3aa: CASSLGRNQPQHF; CDR3nt: TGTGCCAGCAGTCTGGGACGCAATCAGCCCCAGCATTTT
d_gene: -; v_gene: TRBV5-1; len: 14; j_gene: TRBJ1-1; abundance: -; CDR3aa: CASSVGHLNTEAFF; CDR3nt: TGCGCCAGCAGCGTGGGACACCTTAACACTGAAGCTTTCTTT
d_gene: TRBD1; v_gene: TRBV19; len: 15; j_gene: TRBJ2-2; abundance: -; CDR3aa: CASSSGTVNTGELFF; CDR3nt: TGTGCCAGTAGTTCCGGGACAGTCAACACCGGGGAGCTGTTTTTT
d_gene: TRBD1; v_gene: TRBV6-6; len: 15; j_gene: TRBJ2-5; abundance: -; CDR3aa: CASSGGQIIQETQYF; CDR3nt: TGTGCCAGCAGTGGGGGACAGATCATCCAAGAGACCCAGTACTTC
d_gene: TRBD1; v_gene: TRBV19; len: 15; j_gene: TRBJ2-1; abundance: -; CDR3aa: CASSIGDRGHNEQFF; CDR3nt: TGTGCCAGTAGTATTGGGGACAGGGGTCACAATGAGCAGTTCTTC
d_gene: TRBD2; v_gene: TRBV9; len: 18; j_gene: TRBJ2-1; abundance: -; CDR3aa: CASSVELAGGFSGNEQFF; CDR3nt: TGTGCCAGCAGCGTAGAACTAGCGGGGGGGTTTTCCGGGAATGAGCAGTTCTTC
d_gene: TRBD1; v_gene: TRBV2; len: 14; j_gene: TRBJ2-7; abundance: -; CDR3aa: CASSPDRGSYEQYF; CDR3nt: TGTGCCAGCAGCCCTGACAGGGGCTCCTACGAGCAGTACTTC
d_gene: -; v_gene: TRBV5-4; len: 12; j_gene: TRBJ2-7; abundance: -; CDR3aa: CASSFGAHEQYF; CDR3nt: TGTGCCAGCAGCTTCGGGGCCCACGAGCAGTACTTC